The 13 T cell receptor beta chains below come from one sample, sequenced in a study of post-analysis software for immune sequencing data. cDNA libraries for TCR beta contained unique molecular identifiers. Using its own MiXCR run on the PCR reads, TCRdb lists one record per CDR3 protein. The table shows about 540,000 distinct CDR3 sequences, with around 36% occurring only once. These receptors' targets are unknown. Study results and limitations: Several TRBV segments (TRBV5-6, TRBV5-1 and TRBV20-1 among them) occurred more frequently in patients than in controls.

Material: blood. The origin of the receptors is a girl aged 2-17 years with multiple sclerosis.

On this clonotype: One junction end does not reproduce the germline sequence, and a read error may be involved. CDR3 region: CASNQTPGQSYNEQFF. The CDR3 DNA is TGTGCCAGCAACCAAACTCCGGGACAGTCCTACAATGAGCAGTTCTTC. This chain joins TRBV3-1 and TRBJ2-1; the match to TRBD1 covers 7 bases. Germline CDR1 and CDR2: LGHDT and YNNKEL (reference sequence). The CDR3 sequence is 16 residues long.

The rearrangement links TRBV13 to TRBJ2-3; 11 positions agree with TRBD2. This CDR3 comprises 16 residues. Germline trimming cut 5 bases from V and 0 bases from J; bases unmatched to any gene: 4. Germline loops: CDR1 PRHDT, CDR2 FYEKMQ (reference sequence). The CDR3: CASSPSGGLSTDTQYF. Written as DNA, the CDR3 is TGTGCCAGCAGCCCTAGCGGGGGGTTAAGCACAGATACGCAGTATTTT.

The chain carries TRBV10-3 and TRBJ2-3, with TRBD2 matching 8 bases. Losses at the gene ends were 4 bases for V and 6 bases for J; bases not matched to a gene: 12. Germline V CDR1 and CDR2: ENHRY, SYGVKD. The CDR3 runs to 16 residues. The CDR3 DNA is TGTGCCATCAGTGGGTTGACGGGGGGGCCACGGGATACGCAGTATTTT. Translation gives CAISGLTGGPRDTQYF.

The J gene is TRBJ2-7, the V gene TRBV20-1, with a possible D match to TRBD1 (5 bases). V was cut by 3 bases and J by 3 bases, with 9 bases left in between. This CDR3 contains 12 residues. CDR1 is DFQATT, CDR2 SNEGSKA, per germline (reference sequence). The CDR3 DNA follows: TGCAGTGCTAGGGACATCTACTACGAGCAGTACTTC. Translating it yields CSARDIYYEQYF.

The chain is built from TRBV2 and TRBJ2-4, with TRBD2 matching 9 bases. This CDR3 spans 15 amino acids. Unmatched junction bases numbered 5, after V lost 2 bases and J lost 6 bases. Germline V lookup: CDR1 SNHLY, CDR2 FYNNEI. CDR3 coding DNA: TGTGCCAGCAGTGAAAGCGGGGGGCCTGGAAACATTCAGTACTTC. Amino acid sequence: CASSESGGPGNIQYF.

The rearrangement links TRBV20-1 to TRBJ1-2; D is uncertain. The CDR3 sequence is 15 residues long. Between the trimmed V and J ends, which lost 0 bases and 2 bases, there was a span of 13 bases. Germline V gives CDR1 DFQATT, CDR2 SNEGSKA (reference sequence). The DNA for the CDR3 is TGCAGTGCTAGAGATCCGGACGGGGAAAACTATGGCTACACCTTC. Translated: CSARDPDGENYGYTF.

The table lists this clonotype with a few counts. CDR3 amino acids: CASSPAGTGLQETQYF. As DNA, the CDR3 is TGTGCCAGCAGCCCGGCTGGGACAGGGCTACAAGAGACCCAGTACTTC. V is TRBV7-3 and J is TRBJ2-5; 9 nucleotides match TRBD1. The CDR3 consists of 16 residues. Trimming removed 5 bases from V and 2 bases from J; junction bases left unmatched: 9. In germline, CDR1 is SGHTA, CDR2 FQGTGA.

The sample holds a few counts of this clonotype. This CDR3 reads CSARDLRNVYYGYTF. CDR3 coding DNA: TGCAGTGCTAGAGACTTACGTAACGTTTACTATGGCTACACCTTC. This chain uses TRBV20-1 with TRBJ1-2; D unresolved. Trimming took off 0 bases at V and 3 bases at J, with 14 bases between the two ends. CDR1 and CDR2 from the germline V gene are DFQATT and SNEGSKA (reference sequence). This CDR3 spans 15 amino acids.

This rearrangement joins TRBV6-1 to TRBJ1-1; tentative D call: TRBD1 (5 bases). Germline lookup yields CDR1 MNHNS and CDR2 SASEGT. V was trimmed by 6 bases and J by 4 bases, leaving 6 bases between them. The CDR3 extends over 11 amino acids. The CDR3 reads CASRGVTEAFF. For the CDR3, the DNA is TGTGCCAGCAGGGGGGTCACTGAAGCTTTCTTT.

The rearrangement uses TRBV7-2 and TRBJ2-5; TRBD2 matches at 12 bases. The CDR3 length is 14 residues. J gave up 13 bases and V 2 bases, and 8 bases lay outside the gene matches. Germline CDR1 is SGHTA and CDR2 is FQGNSA. The CDR3 loop is CASSLLPSGGARYF. The CDR3, as DNA: TGTGCCAGCAGCTTACTGCCTAGCGGGGGGGCCAGGTACTTC.

The chain recombines TRBV20-1 with TRBJ2-7; 13 bases map to TRBD2. CDR1 is DFQATT, CDR2 SNEGSKA, per germline (reference sequence). The length of the CDR3 is 14 residues. CDR3 region: CGGTSGTSSYEQYF. The CDR3 DNA sequence: TGCGGAGGGACTAGCGGGACAAGCTCCTACGAGCAGTACTTC.

Comment on this clonotype: One end of the junction does not line up with germline, which may come from a read error. This chain connects TRBV7-7 to TRBJ2-3; TRBD2 matches at 11 bases. In germline, CDR1 is SSHAT, CDR2 FNYEAQ (reference sequence). The CDR3 extends over 17 amino acids. The CDR3 bases are TGTGCTAGCAGCACTAAGTCACTAGCGGGGGGCACAGATACGCAGTATTTT. This codes for CASSTKSLAGGTDTQYF.

This clonotype was seen a few times. V is TRBV20-1 and J is TRBJ2-1; D not resolved. CDR3 length: 14 residues. Between the trimmed V and J ends, which lost 5 bases and 4 bases, there was a span of 15 bases. Germline values: CDR1 DFQATT, CDR2 SNEGSKA (reference sequence). The CDR3, as DNA: TGCAGTGCTGCCATCGAGTTGGTTTACAATGAGCAGTTCTTC. It is translated as CSAAIELVYNEQFF.